These 18 T cell receptor beta chains were all obtained from the same sample, sequenced in a study of T cell changes during pregnancy in multiple sclerosis. Measured with immunoSEQ multiplex PCR; TCRdb has only the in-frame clones, and not every one. The profile shows about 110,000 clones, 85% to 95% of them singletons. The source material was peripheral blood, sampled in the third trimester of pregnancy. Source of these receptors: a female donor in good health, enrolled as a control in a pregnancy study.

This clone was detected only once. The chain combines TRBV11-2 with TRBJ2-2; possible D gene TRBD1, 5 bases. The V end was cut by 8 bases, the J end by 8 bases, with 18 bases between. The germline gives CDR1 SGHAT, CDR2 FQNNGV. The CDR3 is made up of 14 amino acids. Written as DNA, the CDR3 is TGTGCCAGCTCAATAGGGGCCCTAGGGGGGGAGCTGTTTTTT. This translates into CASSIGALGGELFF.

The chain has TRBV4-1 and TRBJ2-7; D not certain. Trimming took off 0 bases at V and 7 bases at J, with 7 bases between the two ends. The germline V gene has CDR1 MGHRA and CDR2 YSYEKL. The length of the CDR3 is 12 residues. For the CDR3, the DNA is TGCGCCAGCAGCCAAGATCCTCGTGAGCAGTACTTC. Amino acids: CASSQDPREQYF.

The chain joins TRBV11-3 to TRBJ2-7; TRBD2 might be the D (7 bases). V lost 1 base and J lost 4, with 14 bases in between. The CDR3 extends over 15 amino acids. Germline CDR1 is SGHNT and CDR2 is YENEEA. The CDR3 region is CASSLAGGPLYEQYF. DNA of the CDR3: TGTGCCAGCAGCTTAGCGGGGGGCCCTCTATACGAGCAGTACTTC.

This chain links TRBV6-5 with TRBJ2-5; a weak D match, TRBD1 (6 bases). V gave up 0 bases and J gave up 4 bases, with 12 bases separating them. This CDR3 region has 15 residues. The V gene's germline CDR1 is MNHEY and CDR2 SVGAGI. The CDR3 DNA sequence: TGTGCCAGCAGTTACTCCACAGGGTTGGGAGAGACCCAGTACTTC. Translated: CASSYSTGLGETQYF.

The chain combines TRBV7-2 with TRBJ1-2, with a possible D match to TRBD1 (5 bases). The CDR3 contains 14 residues. Germline CDR1 is SGHTA and CDR2 is FQGNSA. Trimming took off 3 bases at V and 3 bases at J, with 11 bases between the two ends. The DNA of the CDR3 is TGTGCCAGCAGCTTTGGGACTCCGGACTATGGCTACACCTTC. It codes for CASSFGTPDYGYTF.

The chain links TRBV7-2 to TRBJ2-4; D possibly corresponds to TRBD1 (6 bases). Trimming took 4 bases from V and 0 from J, leaving 16 bases between them. This CDR3 contains 17 residues. Looked up from germline, CDR1 is SGHTA and CDR2 is FQGNSA. The CDR3 region has the DNA TGTGCCAGCAGCTCCCGACAGGTTTTCCTAGCCAAAAACATTCAGTACTTC. It translates to CASSSRQVFLAKNIQYF.

This clone was counted a single time. This rearrangement joins TRBV5-8 to TRBJ2-3; D is perhaps TRBD1 (6 bases). This CDR3 spans 15 amino acids. CDR1 SGHTS and CDR2 YDEGEE come from the germline V gene. V lost 2 bases to trimming and J lost 2 bases, with 12 bases between them. The CDR3 DNA reads TGTGCCAGCAGCTTAGTTCACAGGGCCACAGATACGCAGTATTTT. Its protein product is CASSLVHRATDTQYF.

The rearrangement links TRBV4-2 to TRBJ2-1; D perhaps matches TRBD2 (5 bases). Trimming took off 0 bases at V and 5 bases at J, with 14 bases between the two ends. CDR3 length: 16 amino acids. Germline CDR1 reads LGHNA; CDR2 reads YNFKEQ. CDR3 DNA sequence: TGTGCCAGCAGCCAAGATCTGGGCGGGCCTGACAATGAGCAGTTCTTC. Translated, it gives CASSQDLGGPDNEQFF.

This clone appeared a single time. V is TRBV18 and J is TRBJ1-1; no reliable D call. The germline V gene encodes CDR1 KGHSH and CDR2 LQKENI. Trimming pared 5 bases from V and 1 base from J, leaving 11 bases between. The CDR3 consists of 14 residues. The DNA of the CDR3 is TGTGCCAGCTCAGCAGGTGTGGGGAACACTGAAGCTTTCTTT. Encoded protein: CASSAGVGNTEAFF.

This chain connects TRBV27 to TRBJ2-1, with 7 bases identical to TRBD1. The CDR3 consists of 14 residues. CDR1 MNHEY and CDR2 SMNVEV come from the germline V gene (reference sequence). V dropped 0 bases and J dropped 7; count of bases not matched to a gene: 3. This CDR3 is CASSLSRQGNEQFF. DNA of the CDR3: TGTGCCAGCAGTTTATCGAGACAGGGAAATGAGCAGTTCTTC.

The chain uses TRBV2 and TRBJ1-1; weak D call: TRBD1 (5 bases). CDR3 size: 13 residues. V lost 6 bases and J lost 6, with 14 bases in between. CDR1 and CDR2 (germline): SNHLY, FYNNEI. CDR3 in DNA: TGTGCCAGCAGCGGGGGAAGAGTCCCTGAAGCTTTCTTT. Protein product: CASSGGRVPEAFF.

The genes are TRBV5-5 and TRBJ1-4, with no clear D. The V end was cut by 1 base, the J end by 8 bases, with 18 bases between. In germline, CDR1 is SGHKS, CDR2 YYEKEE (reference sequence). The CDR3 length is 16 residues. The CDR3 loop is CASSLSYSPRREKLFF. CDR3 nucleotide sequence: TGTGCCAGCAGCTTGAGTTACAGCCCGAGAAGGGAAAAACTGTTTTTT.

The chain has TRBV6-5 and TRBJ2-5, with TRBD1 identical over 8 bases. The CDR3 extends over 14 amino acids. Germline V gene sequence: CDR1 MNHEY, CDR2 SVGAGI. The junction had 8 bases not matched to a gene; V was cut back by 6 bases and J by 5 bases. CDR3 nucleotides: TGTGCCAGCAGGACAGGGGCAGGGGGGGAGACCCAGTACTTC. Its protein is CASRTGAGGETQYF.

V gene TRBV11-3 combines with J gene TRBJ2-1; D gene unclear. Trimming pared 1 base from V and 5 bases from J, leaving 12 bases between. The CDR3 totals 15 residues. Germline-derived CDR1 and CDR2 are SGHNT and YENEEA. CDR3 in amino acids: CASSLGGPSNNEQFF. CDR3 sequence (DNA): TGTGCCAGCAGCTTAGGAGGCCCCTCTAACAATGAGCAGTTCTTC.

V gene TRBV7-8 combines with J gene TRBJ1-4; D uncertain. Between the trimmed V and J ends, which lost 7 bases and 5 bases, there was a span of 11 bases. The CDR3 sequence is 13 residues long. Germline V gives CDR1 SGHVS, CDR2 FQNEAQ. The CDR3 here is CASTYAGNEKLFF. The CDR3 coding sequence is TGTGCCAGCACGTACGCGGGGAATGAAAAACTGTTTTTT.

The chain couples TRBV5-4 to TRBJ1-2, with D hard to call. V was cut by 0 bases and J by 4 bases, with 10 bases left in between. This CDR3 region has 14 residues. In germline, CDR1 is SGHNT, CDR2 YYREEE (reference sequence). For the CDR3, the DNA is TGTGCCAGCAGCTTGGACGTAGCCTCCTATGGCTACACCTTC. Its protein is CASSLDVASYGYTF. The variable domain in full, with the rest retrieved from reference TRBV5-4 and TRBJ1-2, is ETGVTQSPTHLIKTRGQQVTLRCSSQSGHNTVSWYQQALGQGPQFIFQYYREEENGRGNFPPRFSGLQFPNYSSELNVNALELDDSALYLCASSLDVASYGYTFGSGTRLTVV.

This chain joins TRBV4-2 and TRBJ2-1; 8 positions match TRBD1. Trimming took 4 bases from V and 8 from J; bases not matched to a gene: 4. The CDR3 is 13 residues long. Germline V lookup: CDR1 LGHNA, CDR2 YNFKEQ. In DNA form, the CDR3 reads TGTGCCAGCAGCCGAGACAGGGGCGATGAGCAGTTCTTC. Its translation is CASSRDRGDEQFF.

The V and J genes are TRBV4-2 and TRBJ1-4; 7 positions agree with TRBD1. Per germline, CDR1 LGHNA and CDR2 YNFKEQ. V was pared by 4 bases and J by 4 bases, with 3 bases of the junction left unmatched. The CDR3 length is 14 residues. In nucleotides, the CDR3 is TGTGCCAGCAGCCTGGGGACAGATAATGAAAAACTGTTTTTT. It encodes CASSLGTDNEKLFF.